A single sample gave rise to the 8 T cell receptor beta chains below, sequenced in a study of cytomegalovirus exposure and HLA in healthy donors. Vbeta (60) and Jbeta (13) primers were used in the PCR. The table came from immunoSEQ multiplex PCR; TCRdb's copy has only in-frame clones and leaves some out. The sample records about 120,000 clones, around 81% being singletons. What was sequenced was PBMCs. These receptors were collected from a woman aged 25 to 39 in good health and CMV-seronegative.

This clone was seen a handful of times. The chain uses TRBV7-3 and TRBJ2-3; TRBD2 matches 7 bases. V was pared by 0 bases and J by 5 bases, with 2 bases of the junction left unmatched. Germline values: CDR1 SGHTA, CDR2 FQGTGA. The CDR3 contains 14 residues. The CDR3 DNA is TGTGCCAGCAGCTTAACGGGAGGGATAGATACGCAGTATTTT. Translating gives CASSLTGGIDTQYF.

The chain uses TRBV5-1 and TRBJ2-3, with D perhaps matching TRBD1 (5 bases). The CDR3 consists of 15 residues. CDR1 and CDR2 from the germline V gene are SGHRS and YFSETQ. Between the trimmed V and J ends, which lost 0 bases and 0 bases, there was a span of 8 bases. In DNA, the CDR3 is TGCGCCAGCAGCTTGGAAGGGGTTAGCACAGATACGCAGTATTTT. This codes for CASSLEGVSTDTQYF. Together with reference TRBV5-1 and TRBJ2-3, the CDR3 gives the full variable domain: KAGVTQTPRYLIKTRGQQVTLSCSPISGHRSVSWYQQTPGQGLQFLFEYFSETQRNKGNFPGRFSGRQFSNSRSEMNVSTLELGDSALYLCASSLEGVSTDTQYFGPGTRLTVL.

The chain carries TRBV6-5 and TRBJ2-7; a possible D gene is TRBD1 (5 bases). Germline V gene lookup returns CDR1 MNHEY and CDR2 SVGAGI. The V and J ends lost 6 bases and 6 bases respectively, with 18 bases between them. The CDR3 covers 14 residues. The CDR3 here is CASSPVKGSAEQYF. Here the CDR3 DNA reads TGTGCCAGCAGCCCGGTAAAGGGGTCCGCCGAGCAGTACTTC.

This clone was seen just once. The CDR3 loop reads CASTHSGNSYEQYF. The CDR3 DNA reads TGTGCCAGCACCCATAGCGGGAACTCCTACGAGCAGTACTTC. The chain is built from TRBV2 and TRBJ2-7, with 8 bases aligning to TRBD2. The CDR3 consists of 14 residues. V lost 7 bases, J lost 0 bases, and 5 bases stayed unmatched. Germline V gene sequence: CDR1 SNHLY, CDR2 FYNNEI.

The V call is TRBV28, the J call TRBJ2-4; a possible D gene is TRBD1 (6 bases). Trimming left V 3 bases short and J 4 bases short, with 13 bases between. This CDR3 contains 15 residues. Germline values: CDR1 MDHEN, CDR2 SYDVKM. The chain's CDR3 is CASSLRLGQKNIQYF. For the CDR3, the DNA is TGTGCCAGCAGTTTGAGACTGGGACAAAAAAACATTCAGTACTTC.

This chain connects TRBV13 to TRBJ2-1, with D possibly being TRBD2 (6 bases). The CDR3 sequence is 13 residues long. CDR1 PRHDT and CDR2 FYEKMQ come from the germline V gene (reference sequence). With 1 base removed from V and 6 bases from J, the gap between germline ends came to 7 bases. The CDR3: CASSLAGANEQFF. The CDR3 DNA reads as TGTGCCAGCAGCTTAGCGGGAGCCAATGAGCAGTTCTTC.

The chain has TRBV18 and TRBJ1-2; 8 bases are shared with TRBD1. This CDR3 spans 14 amino acids. Unmatched junction bases numbered 9, after V lost 5 bases and J lost 7 bases. The germline V gene encodes CDR1 KGHSH and CDR2 LQKENI. The DNA of the CDR3 is TGTGCCAGCTCATCGGACAGGGTAAGAGCTGGCTACACCTTC. Its protein is CASSSDRVRAGYTF.

V usage is TRBV11-3 and J usage is TRBJ2-2; D perhaps matches TRBD2 (5 bases). The CDR3 is made up of 17 amino acids. V was cut by 6 bases and J by 1 base, with 18 bases left in between. Germline assignment: CDR1 SGHNT and CDR2 YENEEA. The CDR3 DNA sequence: TGTGCCAGCAGAACGACGACCCGGGAAAGGAACACCGGGGAGCTGTTTTTT. It yields the protein CASRTTTRERNTGELFF.